This is a list of T cell receptor beta chains from one sample in a study of blood T cell repertoires in COVID-19. Method: immunoSEQ multiplex PCR; TCRdb's copy keeps in-frame clones and lacks some. The table lists approximately 200,000 clones, 80% to 90% of them singletons. Sequenced sample: PBMCs or T cells enriched from blood (not recorded which). These receptors were obtained from a woman in her thirties who had been exposed to COVID-19. CDR3s include the opening cysteine and the closing phenylalanine or tryptophan. Fields, in order: CDR3 length, clone size, J gene, D gene, V gene, CDR3 protein, CDR3 DNA. The D gene is left open where the match is weak. A row's size may be missing; if present it is once, few, many or a size class.

len: 15
abundance: NA
j_gene: TRBJ1-5
d_gene: NA
v_gene: TRBV19
CDR3aa: CASSISGNSNQPQHF
CDR3nt: TGTGCCAGTAGTATTTCTGGCAATAGCAATCAGCCCCAGCATTTT

len: 13
abundance: once
j_gene: TRBJ1-5
d_gene: NA
v_gene: TRBV29-1
CDR3aa: CSVLDSGNQPQHF
CDR3nt: TGCAGCGTTCTTGACAGCGGCAATCAGCCCCAGCATTTT

len: 13
abundance: NA
j_gene: TRBJ1-1
d_gene: NA
v_gene: TRBV5-4
CDR3aa: CASSPLGRTEAFF
CDR3nt: TGTGCCAGCAGCCCCTTAGGTCGGACAGAAGCTTTCTTT

len: 12
abundance: once
j_gene: TRBJ2-3
d_gene: TRBD1
v_gene: TRBV5-4
CDR3aa: CADGQGADTQYF
CDR3nt: TGTGCCGATGGACAGGGGGCAGATACGCAGTATTTT

len: 14
abundance: few
j_gene: TRBJ2-1
d_gene: NA
v_gene: TRBV3-1/TRBV3-2
CDR3aa: CASTEVQRPNEQFF
CDR3nt: TGTGCCAGCACCGAGGTCCAGAGACCCAATGAGCAGTTCTTC

len: 14
abundance: NA
j_gene: TRBJ2-2
d_gene: NA
v_gene: TRBV9
CDR3aa: CASSVGAKLGELFF
CDR3nt: TGTGCCAGCAGCGTAGGGGCTAAGTTGGGGGAGCTGTTTTTT

len: 13
abundance: NA
j_gene: TRBJ2-1
d_gene: NA
v_gene: TRBV19
CDR3aa: CASSNIFRGVQFF
CDR3nt: TGTGCCAGTAGTAACATATTCAGGGGGGTTCAGTTCTTC

len: 13
abundance: NA
j_gene: TRBJ1-4
d_gene: NA
v_gene: TRBV29-1
CDR3aa: CSVSAQPGEKLFF
CDR3nt: TGCAGCGTTTCGGCCCAACCGGGGGAAAAACTGTTTTTT

len: 17
abundance: NA
j_gene: TRBJ1-6
d_gene: NA
v_gene: TRBV2
CDR3aa: CASSDPRGVTRNSPLHF
CDR3nt: TGTGCCAGCAGTGATCCCAGGGGAGTCACGAGAAATTCACCCCTCCACTTT

len: 14
abundance: few
j_gene: TRBJ2-5
d_gene: TRBD2
v_gene: TRBV19
CDR3aa: CASSGGLAQETQYF
CDR3nt: TGTGCCAGTAGTGGGGGACTAGCCCAAGAGACCCAGTACTTC

len: 16
abundance: NA
j_gene: TRBJ2-7
d_gene: TRBD2
v_gene: TRBV3-1/TRBV3-2
CDR3aa: CASSPKTSGRLYEQYF
CDR3nt: TGTGCCAGCAGCCCGAAGACTAGCGGGAGGCTATACGAGCAGTACTTC

len: 15
abundance: NA
j_gene: TRBJ2-7
d_gene: NA
v_gene: TRBV3-1/TRBV3-2
CDR3aa: CASSQFGGAAYEQYF
CDR3nt: TGTGCCAGCAGCCAATTCGGGGGAGCAGCCTACGAGCAGTACTTC

len: 15
abundance: few
j_gene: TRBJ2-5
d_gene: TRBD2
v_gene: TRBV2
CDR3aa: CASSEPSGSRETQYF
CDR3nt: TGTGCCAGCAGTGAACCTAGCGGGAGTAGGGAGACCCAGTACTTC

len: 12
abundance: NA
j_gene: TRBJ2-2
d_gene: TRBD1
v_gene: TRBV30
CDR3aa: CAWSQGAGELFF
CDR3nt: TGTGCCTGGAGTCAGGGGGCGGGGGAGCTGTTTTTT

len: 14
abundance: NA
j_gene: TRBJ1-2
d_gene: NA
v_gene: TRBV5-6
CDR3aa: CASSRDFRDYGYTF
CDR3nt: TGTGCCAGCAGCCGGGACTTTAGGGACTATGGCTACACCTTC

len: 13
abundance: NA
j_gene: TRBJ2-7
d_gene: NA
v_gene: TRBV28
CDR3aa: CASRFRGSGEQYF
CDR3nt: TGTGCCAGCAGATTCCGGGGGAGTGGCGAGCAGTACTTC

len: 17
abundance: NA
j_gene: TRBJ2-1
d_gene: NA
v_gene: TRBV2
CDR3aa: CASSEALAEGTYNEQFF
CDR3nt: TGTGCCAGCAGTGAAGCTTTGGCGGAGGGGACCTACAATGAGCAGTTCTTC

len: 15
abundance: NA
j_gene: TRBJ1-1
d_gene: NA
v_gene: TRBV7-9
CDR3aa: CASSLTRLGNTEAFF
CDR3nt: TGTGCCAGCAGCTTAACTCGACTTGGGAACACTGAAGCTTTCTTT

len: 14
abundance: few
j_gene: TRBJ1-5
d_gene: NA
v_gene: TRBV19
CDR3aa: CASMKRASNQPQHF
CDR3nt: TGTGCCAGTATGAAGAGGGCTAGCAATCAGCCCCAGCATTTT

len: 19
abundance: NA
j_gene: TRBJ1-2
d_gene: NA
v_gene: TRBV27
CDR3aa: CASSSIGYDTTRDNYGYTF
CDR3nt: TGTGCCAGCAGTTCCATCGGTTATGACACGACCCGAGATAACTATGGCTACACCTTC